The clone carrying this T cell receptor beta chain has ten or more counts. The data are from a study of T-cell reconstitution after alpha-beta-depleted transplantation in children. The CDR3 sequence is 16 residues long. The germline CDR1 and CDR2 sequences are SGDLS and YYNGEE. V shed 3 bases, J shed 1 base, and the junction held 7 bases outside the gene matches. Construction of the TCRbeta library involved unique molecular identifiers. TCRdb analysed the PCR reads with MiXCR anew, one entry per CDR3 protein. The repertoire holds around 400,000 distinct CDR3 sequences, with 11% as singletons. This sequence joins TRBV9 and TRBJ1-2, with 9 nucleotides matching TRBD1. The sample was PBMCs from the stem cell graft donor, taken from the stem cell graft. This TCR was sampled from a human donor who donated a stem cell graft to a child with acute myeloid leukemia. The CDR3 protein is CASSAAGTGNNYGYTF. CDR3 in DNA: TGTGCCAGCAGCGCAGCCGGGACAGGGAATAACTATGGCTACACCTTC.